This TCR beta chain was observed in a study of identical twins. Overall study results and limits: A lower insertion count was a feature of abundant cord blood beta clonotypes, with no such feature in memory repertoires. Excess sharing by twins proved weaker in beta out-of-frame sequences. The authors drew conclusions from cross-sectional statistical analysis rather than following the same donors.

Germline-derived CDR1 and CDR2 are MNHNS and SASEGT. With 11 bases clipped from V and 5 bases from J, the junction kept 11 bases outside the gene matches. This CDR3 contains 15 residues. This clonotype was detected many times. Antigen: not known. The cDNA had a unique molecular identifier and a template-switch universal primer site. MiXCR was run by TCRdb on the 5' RACE reads, yielding one entry per CDR3 protein. The sample yields around 240,000 distinct CDR3 sequences, approximately 7% seen once. The same data also went into a second study, on yellow fever vaccine responses in identical twins.

Sequencing was carried out using memory (CD45RO+) T cells sorted from blood. J is TRBJ2-2 and V is TRBV6-1; 10 bases are shared with TRBD1. The clonotype comes from a woman younger than 30 in good health. In DNA, the CDR3 is TGTGCCCTCGAGACGGGGACAGGGGATACCGGGGAGCTGTTTTTT. It specifies CALETGTGDTGELFF.